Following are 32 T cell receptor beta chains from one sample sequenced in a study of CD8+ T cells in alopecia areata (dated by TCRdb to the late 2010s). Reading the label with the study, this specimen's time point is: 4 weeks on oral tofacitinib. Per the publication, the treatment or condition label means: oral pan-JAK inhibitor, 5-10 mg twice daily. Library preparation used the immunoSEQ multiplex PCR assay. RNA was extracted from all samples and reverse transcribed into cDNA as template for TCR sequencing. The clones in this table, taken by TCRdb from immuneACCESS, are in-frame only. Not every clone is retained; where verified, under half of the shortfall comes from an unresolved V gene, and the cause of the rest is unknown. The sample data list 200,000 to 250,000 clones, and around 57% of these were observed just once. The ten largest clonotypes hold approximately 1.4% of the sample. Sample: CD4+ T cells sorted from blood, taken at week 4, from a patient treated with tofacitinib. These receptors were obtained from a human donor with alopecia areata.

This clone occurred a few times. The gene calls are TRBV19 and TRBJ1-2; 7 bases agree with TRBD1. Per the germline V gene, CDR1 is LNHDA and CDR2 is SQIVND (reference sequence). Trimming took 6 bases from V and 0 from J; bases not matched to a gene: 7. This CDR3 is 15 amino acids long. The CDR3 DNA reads TGTGCCAGTAGGCATGGGGGACAGTCTAACTATGGCTACACCTTC. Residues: CASRHGGQSNYGYTF.

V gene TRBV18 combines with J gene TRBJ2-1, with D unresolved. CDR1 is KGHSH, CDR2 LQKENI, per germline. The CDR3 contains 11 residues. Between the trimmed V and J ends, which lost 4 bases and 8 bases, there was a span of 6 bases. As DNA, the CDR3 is TGTGCCAGCTCACTTAGAGATGAGCAGTTCTTC. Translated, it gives CASSLRDEQFF.

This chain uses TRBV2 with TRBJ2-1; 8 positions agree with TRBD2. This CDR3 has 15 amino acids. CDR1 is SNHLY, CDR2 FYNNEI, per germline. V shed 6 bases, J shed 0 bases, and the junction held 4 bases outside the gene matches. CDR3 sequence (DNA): TGTGCCAGCAGGCCACGGGGGGGCTCCTACAATGAGCAGTTCTTC. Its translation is CASRPRGGSYNEQFF.

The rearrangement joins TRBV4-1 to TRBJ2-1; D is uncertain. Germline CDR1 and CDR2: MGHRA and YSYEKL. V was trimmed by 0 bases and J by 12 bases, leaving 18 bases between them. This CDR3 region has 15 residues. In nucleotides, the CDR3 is TGCGCCAGCAGCCAAGATCTGTCGACTTCGGCTTGGCAGTTCTTC. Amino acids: CASSQDLSTSAWQFF.

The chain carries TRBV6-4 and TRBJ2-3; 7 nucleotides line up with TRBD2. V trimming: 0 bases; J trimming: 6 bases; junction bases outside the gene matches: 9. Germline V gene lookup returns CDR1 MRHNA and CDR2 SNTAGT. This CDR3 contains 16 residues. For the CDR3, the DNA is TGTGCCAGCAGTGACTCTGGGGGACTACGGCCGGATACGCAGTATTTT. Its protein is CASSDSGGLRPDTQYF.

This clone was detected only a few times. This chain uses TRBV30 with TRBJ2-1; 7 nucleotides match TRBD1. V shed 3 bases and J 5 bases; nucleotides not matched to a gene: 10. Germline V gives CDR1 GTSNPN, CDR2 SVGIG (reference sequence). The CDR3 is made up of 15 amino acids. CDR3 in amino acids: CAWSSYRTGNNEQFF. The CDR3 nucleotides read TGTGCCTGGAGCTCTTATCGGACAGGAAACAATGAGCAGTTCTTC.

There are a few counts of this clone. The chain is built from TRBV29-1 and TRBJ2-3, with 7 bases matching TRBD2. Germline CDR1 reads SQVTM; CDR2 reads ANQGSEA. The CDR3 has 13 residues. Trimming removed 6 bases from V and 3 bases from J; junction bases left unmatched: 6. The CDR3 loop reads CSVKGLVTDTQYF. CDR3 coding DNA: TGCAGCGTGAAAGGACTAGTTACAGATACGCAGTATTTT.

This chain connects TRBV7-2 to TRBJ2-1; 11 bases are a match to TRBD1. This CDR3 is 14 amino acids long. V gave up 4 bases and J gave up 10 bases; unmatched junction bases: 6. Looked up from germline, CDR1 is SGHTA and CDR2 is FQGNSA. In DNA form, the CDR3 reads TGTGCCAGCAGCTGGTCCCGGGACAGGGGGGAGCAGTTCTTC. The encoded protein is CASSWSRDRGEQFF.

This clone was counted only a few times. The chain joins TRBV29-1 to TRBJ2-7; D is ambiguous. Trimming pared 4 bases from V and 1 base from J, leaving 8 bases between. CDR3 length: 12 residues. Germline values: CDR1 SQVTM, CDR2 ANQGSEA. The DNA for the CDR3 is TGCAGCGTTGCCCTTGCTTCCTACGAGCAGTACTTC. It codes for CSVALASYEQYF.

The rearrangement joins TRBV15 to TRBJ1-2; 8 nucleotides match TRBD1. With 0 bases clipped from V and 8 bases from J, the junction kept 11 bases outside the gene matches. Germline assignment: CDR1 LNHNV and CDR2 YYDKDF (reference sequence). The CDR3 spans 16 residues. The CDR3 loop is CATSRDLSGAGGGYTF. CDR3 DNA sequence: TGTGCCACCAGCAGAGATCTTAGTGGGGCAGGGGGCGGCTACACCTTC.

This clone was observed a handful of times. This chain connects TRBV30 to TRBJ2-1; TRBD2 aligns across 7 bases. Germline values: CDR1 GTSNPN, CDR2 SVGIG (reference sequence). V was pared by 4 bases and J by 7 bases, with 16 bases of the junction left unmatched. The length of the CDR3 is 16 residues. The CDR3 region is CAWNSGFRQTTNEQFF. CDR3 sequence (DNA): TGTGCCTGGAATAGCGGGTTCCGCCAAACAACGAATGAGCAGTTCTTC. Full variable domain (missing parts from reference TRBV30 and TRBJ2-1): SQTIHQWPATLVQPVGSPLSLECTVEGTSNPNLYWYRQAAGRGLQLLFYSVGIGQISSEVPQNLSASRPQDRQFILSSKKLLLSDSGFYLCAWNSGFRQTTNEQFFGPGTRLTVL.

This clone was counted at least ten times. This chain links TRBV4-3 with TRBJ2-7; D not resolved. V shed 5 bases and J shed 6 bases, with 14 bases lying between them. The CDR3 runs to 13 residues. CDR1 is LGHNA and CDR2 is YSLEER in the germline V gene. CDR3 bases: TGCGCCAGCAGCAACAGAATATTCGGCGAGCAGTACTTC. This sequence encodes CASSNRIFGEQYF.

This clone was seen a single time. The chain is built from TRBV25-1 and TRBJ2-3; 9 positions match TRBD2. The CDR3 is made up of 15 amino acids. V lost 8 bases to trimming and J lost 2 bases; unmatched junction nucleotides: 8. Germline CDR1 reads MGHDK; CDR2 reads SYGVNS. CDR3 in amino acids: CASSLGTSFTDTQYF. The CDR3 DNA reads TGTGCCAGCTCTCTCGGGACTAGCTTCACAGATACGCAGTATTTT.

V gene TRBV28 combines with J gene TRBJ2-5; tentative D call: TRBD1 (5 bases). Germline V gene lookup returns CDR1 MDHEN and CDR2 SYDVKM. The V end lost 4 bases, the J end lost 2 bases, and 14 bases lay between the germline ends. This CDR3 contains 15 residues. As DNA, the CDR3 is TGTGCCAGCAGTTCGGTAACAGGTTTGCAAGAGACCCAGTACTTC. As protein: CASSSVTGLQETQYF.

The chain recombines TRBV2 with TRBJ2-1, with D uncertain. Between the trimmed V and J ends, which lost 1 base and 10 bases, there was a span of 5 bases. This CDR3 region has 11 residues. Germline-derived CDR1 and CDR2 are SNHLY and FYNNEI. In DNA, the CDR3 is TGTGCCAGCAGTGAAGTGTCAGAGCAGTTCTTC. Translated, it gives CASSEVSEQFF.

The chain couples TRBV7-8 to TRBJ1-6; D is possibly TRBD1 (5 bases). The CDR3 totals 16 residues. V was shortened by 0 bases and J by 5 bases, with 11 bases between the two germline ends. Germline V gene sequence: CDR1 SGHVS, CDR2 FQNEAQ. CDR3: CASSLASGQNNSPLHF. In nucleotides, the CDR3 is TGTGCCAGCAGCTTAGCGTCAGGGCAGAATAATTCACCCCTCCACTTT.

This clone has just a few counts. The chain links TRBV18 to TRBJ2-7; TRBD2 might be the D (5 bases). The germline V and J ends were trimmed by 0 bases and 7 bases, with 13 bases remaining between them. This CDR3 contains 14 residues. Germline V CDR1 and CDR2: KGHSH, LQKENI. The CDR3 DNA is TGTGCCAGCTCACCACCGTCCGCAACGGGGGAGCAGTACTTC. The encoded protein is CASSPPSATGEQYF.

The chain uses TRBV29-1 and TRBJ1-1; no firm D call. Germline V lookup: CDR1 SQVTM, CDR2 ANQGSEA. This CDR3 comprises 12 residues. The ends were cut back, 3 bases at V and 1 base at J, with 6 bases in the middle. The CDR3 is CSVDLPNTEAFF. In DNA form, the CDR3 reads TGCAGCGTTGATCTCCCGAACACTGAAGCTTTCTTT.

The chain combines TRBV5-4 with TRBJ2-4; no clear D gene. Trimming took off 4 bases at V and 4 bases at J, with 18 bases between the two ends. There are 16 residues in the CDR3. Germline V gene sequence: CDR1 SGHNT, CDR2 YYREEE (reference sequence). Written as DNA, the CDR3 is TGTGCCAGCAGCAGCGCCGCCAGGCCCCAAAAAAACATTCAGTACTTC. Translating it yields CASSSAARPQKNIQYF.

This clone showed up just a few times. Here the CDR3 DNA reads TGTGCCAGCAACAAAGACCCAGCGAACACCGGGGAGCTGTTTTTT. This encodes CASNKDPANTGELFF. The chain is built from TRBV6-5 and TRBJ2-2; D uncertain. The CDR3 loop spans 15 amino acids. Germline lookup yields CDR1 MNHEY and CDR2 SVGAGI. The V gene lost 7 bases and the J gene lost 0 bases, with 12 bases spanning the gap.

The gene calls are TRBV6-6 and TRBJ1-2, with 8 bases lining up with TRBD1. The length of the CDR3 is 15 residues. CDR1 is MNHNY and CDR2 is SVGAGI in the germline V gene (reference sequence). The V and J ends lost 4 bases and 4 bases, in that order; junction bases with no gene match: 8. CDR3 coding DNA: TGTGCCAGCAGTTCGAGGACAGGGAGCATCTATGGCTACACCTTC. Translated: CASSSRTGSIYGYTF.

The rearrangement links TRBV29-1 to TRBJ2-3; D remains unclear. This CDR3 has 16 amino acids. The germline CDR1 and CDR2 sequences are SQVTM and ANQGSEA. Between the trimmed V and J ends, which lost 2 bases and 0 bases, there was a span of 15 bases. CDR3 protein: CSVETTGHSSTDTQYF. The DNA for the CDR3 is TGCAGCGTTGAAACGACGGGTCATTCTAGCACAGATACGCAGTATTTT.

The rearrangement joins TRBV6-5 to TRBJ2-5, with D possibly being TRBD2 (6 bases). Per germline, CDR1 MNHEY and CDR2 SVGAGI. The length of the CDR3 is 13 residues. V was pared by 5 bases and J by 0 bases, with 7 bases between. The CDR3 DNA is TGTGCCAGCAGTGGGGGGTACCAAGAGACCCAGTACTTC. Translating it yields CASSGGYQETQYF.

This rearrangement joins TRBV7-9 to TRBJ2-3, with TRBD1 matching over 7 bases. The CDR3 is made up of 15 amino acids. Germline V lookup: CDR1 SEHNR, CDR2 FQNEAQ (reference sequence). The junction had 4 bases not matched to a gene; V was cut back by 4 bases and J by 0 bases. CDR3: CASSYRQGSTDTQYF. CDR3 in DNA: TGTGCCAGCAGCTACAGACAGGGAAGCACAGATACGCAGTATTTT. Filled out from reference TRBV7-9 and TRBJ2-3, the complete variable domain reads DTGVSQNPRHKITKRGQNVTFRCDPISEHNRLYWYRQTLGQGPEFLTYFQNEAQLEKSRLLSDRFSAERPKGSFSTLEIQRTEQGDSAMYLCASSYRQGSTDTQYFGPGTRLTVL.

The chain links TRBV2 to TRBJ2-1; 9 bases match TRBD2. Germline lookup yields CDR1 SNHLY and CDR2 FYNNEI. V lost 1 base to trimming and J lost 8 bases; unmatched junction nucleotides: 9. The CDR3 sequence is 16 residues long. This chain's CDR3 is CASSEVGGGAAYEQFF. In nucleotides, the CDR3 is TGTGCCAGCAGTGAAGTCGGCGGGGGGGCCGCGTATGAGCAGTTCTTC.

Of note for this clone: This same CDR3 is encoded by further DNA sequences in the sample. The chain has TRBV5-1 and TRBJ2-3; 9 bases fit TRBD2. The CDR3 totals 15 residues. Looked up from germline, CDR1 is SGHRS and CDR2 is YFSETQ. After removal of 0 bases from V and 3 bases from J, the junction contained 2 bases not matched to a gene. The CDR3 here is CASSLGGLATDTQYF. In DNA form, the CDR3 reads TGCGCCAGCAGCTTGGGGGGACTAGCAACAGATACGCAGTATTTT.

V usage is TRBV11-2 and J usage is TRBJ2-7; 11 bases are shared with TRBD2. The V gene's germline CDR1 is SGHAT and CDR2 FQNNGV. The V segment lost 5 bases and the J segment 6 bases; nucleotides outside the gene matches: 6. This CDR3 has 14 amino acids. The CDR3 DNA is TGTGCCAGCAGCCTAGCGGGGGGAGCCGGCGAGCAGTACTTC. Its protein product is CASSLAGGAGEQYF.

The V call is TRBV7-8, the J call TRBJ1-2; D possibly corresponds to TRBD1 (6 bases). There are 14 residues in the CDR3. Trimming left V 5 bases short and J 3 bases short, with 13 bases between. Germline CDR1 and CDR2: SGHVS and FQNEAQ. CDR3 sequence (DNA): TGTGCCAGCAGCCAGGGACACCGAGACTATGGCTACACCTTC. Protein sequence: CASSQGHRDYGYTF.

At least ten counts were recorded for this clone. The CDR3 coding sequence is TGTGCCAGCAGCCGCCGGGCGAACACTGAAGCTTTCTTT. Translation: CASSRRANTEAFF. The V and J genes are TRBV14 and TRBJ1-1; D is ambiguous. Trimming took off 4 bases at V and 1 base at J, with 7 bases between the two ends. The CDR3 consists of 13 residues. Germline assignment: CDR1 SGHDN and CDR2 FVKESK.

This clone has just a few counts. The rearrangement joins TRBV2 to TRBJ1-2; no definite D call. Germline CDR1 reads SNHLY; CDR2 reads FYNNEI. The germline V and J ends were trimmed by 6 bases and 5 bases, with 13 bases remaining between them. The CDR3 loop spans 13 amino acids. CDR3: CASSVPLDYGYTF. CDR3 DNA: TGTGCCAGCAGCGTGCCGCTGGATTATGGCTACACCTTC.

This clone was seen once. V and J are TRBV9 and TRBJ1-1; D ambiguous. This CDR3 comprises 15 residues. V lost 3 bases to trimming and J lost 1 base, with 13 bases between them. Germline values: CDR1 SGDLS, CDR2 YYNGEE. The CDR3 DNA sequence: TGTGCCAGCAGCGCCCCACAACCGGGGAACACTGAAGCTTTCTTT. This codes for CASSAPQPGNTEAFF. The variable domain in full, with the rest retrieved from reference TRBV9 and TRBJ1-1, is DSGVTQTPKHLITATGQRVTLRCSPRSGDLSVYWYQQSLDQGLQFLIQYYNGEERAKGNILERFSAQQFPDLHSELNLSSLELGDSALYFCASSAPQPGNTEAFFGQGTRLTVV.

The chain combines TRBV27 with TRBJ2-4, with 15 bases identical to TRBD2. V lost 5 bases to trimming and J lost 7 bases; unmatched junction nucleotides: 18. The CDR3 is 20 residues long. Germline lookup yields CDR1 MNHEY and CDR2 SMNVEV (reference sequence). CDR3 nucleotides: TGTGCCAGCAGTCCCCGGAGGACTAGCGGGGGGGCCGGTGCCCAGAACATTCAGTACTTC. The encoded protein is CASSPRRTSGGAGAQNIQYF.